The source of this T cell receptor (beta chain) is a study of CD8+CD57+ T cells in acquired aplastic anemia (dated by TCRdb to 2016 to 2019). With respect to the entire study: Extracted DNA from sorted CD4+ and CD8+ cells averaged about 3 ug, ranging from about 0.2 to 30 ug. A CD8+CD57+ expansion meant a frequency higher than the mean frequency seen in healthy subjects.

Study-wide conclusions, independent of this receptor: Although twenty-nine CD8+ CDR3 sequences were shared by patients and controls, these sequences appeared highly expressed in patients and within the immunodominant clones of patients. No significant difference in CD8+ Simpson's diversity was found between patients and healthy controls (P=0.060).

Genomic DNA was used as template for profiling of TCR beta VDJ combinations and CDR3 sequences. TCR repertoire sequencing was run on an Illumina HiSeq 2000. In the paper's pipeline: TRBV/TRBJ rearrangement plots, CDR3 size and DJ length profiles, and Simpson's diversity index were used to evaluate the repertoires. The most abundant DNA sequence in the deep sequencing data was defined as the immunodominant clone. CDR3 amino acid sequences were screened for sharing across subjects and compared with published repertoires and the VDJdb database. TCRdb trimmed the raw reads at Q25, called clones with MiXCR and kept productive beta chains. Duplicate CDR3 protein sequences are folded into a single record with the most common DNA and genes. The V and J calls shown here were made by TCRdb, not taken from the authors' results. Present in this sample are 150,000 to 180,000 distinct CDR3 sequences, approximately 52% of which were seen just once. The ten biggest clones cover approximately 12% of the sample.

Between the V and J ends, shortened by 0 bases and 5 bases respectively, the junction contains 5 bases. The CDR3 holds 13 amino acids from the cysteine to the phenylalanine. The sequence is cut down to CDR3 DNA, 39 bases in frame from base 1. The germline V gene gives CDR1 as KGHDR and CDR2 as SFDVKD. The patients picked for sequencing were ones in whom flow cytometry had shown an expansion of CD8+CD57+ cells. Every patient had severe acquired aplastic anemia, diagnosed using the International Study of Aplastic Anemia and Agranulocytosis and Camitta criteria. No patient had received any therapy when blood was sampled. TCR repertoires of sorted CD4+ and CD8+ blood T cells from severe aplastic anemia patients and healthy subjects were deep-sequenced in the study. Patients were enrolled under clinicaltrials.gov protocols 00001620, 01623167, 00001397, 00071045, 00081523 and 00961064 in the USA. Ficoll-Paque density gradient centrifugation was used to isolate peripheral blood mononuclear cells. Before DNA was extracted, CD4+ and CD8+ T cells were sorted using either FACS or magnetic beads.

This clonotype was counted between two and nine times. This clone's antigen is unknown. No base qualities exist here, and no much larger clone lies one base off it. Sequencing was done on a sample of sorted CD4+, CD8+, or CD8+CD57+ T cells (not recorded which) from PBMCs. The sequence is built from TRBV24-1 and TRBJ2-3; no D gene is confidently identified. This clonotype was obtained from a human donor with aplastic anemia. The CDR3 has the sequence CATSDLDGDTQYF. The DNA sequence is as follows: TGTGCCACCAGTGATTTGGACGGAGATACGCAGTATTTT.